These 18 T cell receptor beta chains were all obtained from the same sample, sequenced in a study of T-cell memory formation after mild COVID-19. One entry per CDR3 protein results from TCRdb running MiXCR on the 5' RACE reads. The table has under 550,000 distinct CDR3 sequences, more than 15% seen once. Sequenced sample: PBMCs or a T cell subset sorted from them (not recorded which). These receptor sequences come from a man younger than 35 who had mild COVID-19 (a few samples of this study predate the infection). Cell type and time point are not known.

CDR3 residues: CASSQVGRQAGYTF. Here the CDR3 DNA reads TGCGCCAGCAGCCAAGTTGGACGCCAGGCCGGCTACACCTTC. V usage is TRBV4-3 and J usage is TRBJ1-2, with no clear D. Trimming shortened V by 1 base and J by 8 bases, and 14 bases separated the two germline ends. Germline V gene sequence: CDR1 LGHNA, CDR2 YSLEER. The CDR3 has 14 amino acids.

In its sample, this clonotype was seen a few times. The V and J genes are TRBV28 and TRBJ1-1, with D maybe TRBD1 (6 bases). The CDR3 runs 19 residues. Trimming cost V 3 bases and J 2 bases, with 25 bases left between them. Looked up from germline, CDR1 is MDHEN and CDR2 is SYDVKM. CDR3 protein: CASSFSPWTDGFDNTEAFF. The DNA for the CDR3 is TGTGCCAGCAGTTTCTCACCTTGGACAGACGGCTTTGACAACACTGAAGCTTTCTTT.

The chain recombines TRBV7-2 with TRBJ1-5, with D tentatively TRBD1 (5 bases). In germline, CDR1 is SGHTA, CDR2 FQGNSA. CDR3 size: 16 residues. Trimming took off 5 bases at V and 5 bases at J, with 19 bases between the two ends. The CDR3 DNA reads TGTGCCAGCAGCACGGGTCGGGCGGGGCTAGATCAGCCCCAGCATTTT. Translating it yields CASSTGRAGLDQPQHF.

This clonotype was counted a few times. J is TRBJ2-1 and V is TRBV28, with 14 positions matching TRBD2. The CDR3 extends over 15 amino acids. The ends lost 5 bases at V and 9 bases at J; junction bases unmatched: 6. Germline assignment: CDR1 MDHEN and CDR2 SYDVKM. The chain's CDR3 is CASSRLAGGLGEQFF. CDR3 bases: TGTGCCAGCAGTAGACTAGCGGGGGGGCTGGGTGAGCAGTTCTTC.

The CDR3, as DNA: TGTGCCAGCAGTTACCTCCCGCCAAACAGGGGCAATGAGCAGTTCTTC. It yields the protein CASSYLPPNRGNEQFF. This chain uses TRBV6-5 with TRBJ2-1; 7 nucleotides align to TRBD1. Germline V gene sequence: CDR1 MNHEY, CDR2 SVGAGI. V shed 2 bases and J 6 bases; nucleotides not matched to a gene: 10. The CDR3 loop spans 16 amino acids.

The chain is built from TRBV10-1 and TRBJ1-1; D unresolved. Germline CDR1 and CDR2: WNHNN and SYGVQD (reference sequence). Trimming took 0 bases from V and 2 from J, leaving 7 bases between them. The CDR3 has 14 amino acids. CDR3 protein: CASSESGGNTEAFF. The CDR3 bases are TGCGCCAGCAGTGAGTCTGGCGGAAACACTGAAGCTTTCTTT.

This clonotype appeared a few times. The chain joins TRBV7-9 to TRBJ1-3; D remains ambiguous. Trimming pared 1 base from V and 4 bases from J, leaving 8 bases between. The CDR3 length is 14 residues. Germline CDR1 reads SEHNR; CDR2 reads FQNEAQ (reference sequence). CDR3 region: CASSLERSGNTIYF. The DNA for the CDR3 is TGTGCCAGCAGCTTAGAACGTTCCGGAAACACCATATATTTT.

This clonotype was counted many times. The chain has TRBV28 and TRBJ1-5; D is ambiguous. CDR1 and CDR2 (germline): MDHEN, SYDVKM. V lost 5 bases, J lost 5 bases, and 7 bases lay in between. The CDR3 runs to 12 residues. The CDR3 nucleotides are TGTGCCAGCAGTCCGACGGATCAGCCCCAGCATTTT. Protein: CASSPTDQPQHF.

This clonotype has at least ten counts. The chain employs TRBV24-1 and TRBJ2-2, with D perhaps TRBD1 (5 bases). The CDR3 is 15 amino acids. The V gene lost 2 bases and the J gene lost 7 bases, with 13 bases spanning the gap. Per germline, CDR1 KGHDR and CDR2 SFDVKD. The CDR3 protein is CATSDSGHWDGELFF. CDR3 DNA sequence: TGTGCCACCAGTGATTCCGGACATTGGGACGGGGAGCTGTTTTTT.

The chain recombines TRBV12-3 or TRBV12-4 with TRBJ1-1; 8 bases match TRBD1. The junction had 5 bases not matched to a gene; V was cut back by 4 bases and J by 1 base. The CDR3 is 15 amino acids. The CDR3 DNA reads as TGTGCCAGCAGTTCCCACGGGACAGGGAACACTGAAGCTTTCTTT. Its translation is CASSSHGTGNTEAFF.

This clonotype was observed a few times. In DNA, the CDR3 is TGCGCCAGCAGCTTGGAGCGGCAAGGGGGCTATGGCTACACCTTC. This translates into CASSLERQGGYGYTF. The chain has TRBV5-1 and TRBJ1-2; D is perhaps TRBD1 (6 bases). The germline CDR1 and CDR2 sequences are SGHRS and YFSETQ. The V end lost 0 bases, the J end lost 4 bases, and 13 bases lay between the germline ends. This CDR3 is 15 amino acids long.

The V call is TRBV30, the J call TRBJ1-5; D may be TRBD1 (6 bases). The CDR3 sequence is 13 residues long. V lost 5 bases and J 7 bases, leaving 15 bases between the germline ends. Germline V gene sequence: CDR1 GTSNPN, CDR2 SVGIG (reference sequence). CDR3 in amino acids: CAWSIDGGQPQHF. In nucleotides, the CDR3 is TGTGCCTGGTCTATCGACGGGGGCCAGCCCCAGCATTTT.

V and J are TRBV29-1 and TRBJ2-5; tentatively, D is TRBD1 (6 bases). CDR3 size: 15 residues. Germline CDR1 is SQVTM and CDR2 is ANQGSEA. Trimming removed 3 bases at V and 5 bases at J, with 19 bases between. The DNA for the CDR3 is TGCAGCGTTGATCGATGGGCAGGGGCGATGGAGACCCAGTACTTC. Amino acid sequence: CSVDRWAGAMETQYF.

The chain joins TRBV6-7 to TRBJ2-7; 9 bases align to TRBD2. TRBV6-7 is filed as an ORF, its function uncertain. The junction had 10 bases not matched to a gene; V was cut back by 0 bases and J by 7 bases. CDR3 length equals 16 residues. The CDR3 DNA reads as TGTGCCAGCAGTTACTCGAAGGTAGCGGGGGCTTGTGAGCAGTACGTC. Translated, it gives CASSYSKVAGACEQYV.

The V call is TRBV25-1, the J call TRBJ1-2; D gene uncertain. Looked up from germline, CDR1 is MGHDK and CDR2 is SYGVNS. CDR3 length equals 12 residues. The V end was cut by 8 bases, the J end by 8 bases, with 15 bases between. The DNA of the CDR3 is TGTGCCAGCCTCCTGGAAGGGTTCGGCTACACCTTC. Translation: CASLLEGFGYTF.

This chain uses TRBV20-1 with TRBJ2-3; 7 bases agree with TRBD2. Unmatched junction bases numbered 12, after V lost 1 base and J lost 8 bases. This CDR3 has 15 amino acids. Germline V gene lookup returns CDR1 DFQATT and CDR2 SNEGSKA (reference sequence). This CDR3 is CSARGAGRDPLTQYF. CDR3 in DNA: TGCAGTGCTAGAGGAGCGGGGCGCGATCCCCTTACGCAGTATTTT.

This clonotype was seen more than once but under ten times. CDR3: CSASSRSYNEQFF. The CDR3 DNA follows: TGCAGTGCTAGTTCCAGGTCCTACAATGAGCAGTTCTTC. The chain joins TRBV20-1 to TRBJ2-1, with D unclear. Germline values: CDR1 DFQATT, CDR2 SNEGSKA (reference sequence). This CDR3 comprises 13 residues. V lost 3 bases, J lost 1 base, and 7 bases lay in between.

The chain has TRBV7-9 and TRBJ1-1; no reliable D call. This CDR3 has 12 residues. Germline loops: CDR1 SEHNR, CDR2 FQNEAQ (reference sequence). V gave up 1 base and J gave up 8 bases, with 8 bases separating them. In DNA form, the CDR3 reads TGTGCCAGCAGCTTAGAGACGCCCGAAGCTTTCTTT. Amino acids: CASSLETPEAFF.